This passage covers 21 T cell receptor beta chains from one sample sequenced in a study of T cells in Graves' hyperthyroidism and ophthalmopathy. Amplification yielded TCR beta CDR3 regions, with RNA transcripts as the source. First-round RT-PCR of the TCR CDR3 relied on the HTBI primer set. TCRdb re-analysed the multiplex PCR reads in MiXCR, keeping a single row per CDR3 protein. This sample has hundreds of thousands of distinct CDR3 sequences, with about 16% found just once. Sequenced: blood. These receptors all stem from a woman aged 25 to 45 with Graves' hyperthyroidism.

This clonotype has ten or more counts. The rearrangement links TRBV25-1 to TRBJ1-5; 7 positions agree with TRBD1. V lost 4 bases and J lost 6; bases outside the gene matches: 9. Per the germline V gene, CDR1 is MGHDK and CDR2 is SYGVNS. The CDR3 covers 15 residues. CDR3 nucleotides: TGTGCCAGCAGTGGCCCCGGTGAGGGGGCTCAGCCCCAGCATTTT. Translation gives CASSGPGEGAQPQHF.

This clonotype was seen repeatedly, ten times or more. The V call is TRBV30, the J call TRBJ2-1, with 7 bases fitting TRBD2. The junction had 12 bases not matched to a gene; V was cut back by 2 bases and J by 8 bases. This CDR3 comprises 15 residues. Per germline, CDR1 GTSNPN and CDR2 SVGIG (reference sequence). The CDR3 sequence: CAWSTTREVGDEQFF. CDR3 bases: TGTGCCTGGAGTACCACCCGGGAGGTTGGCGATGAGCAGTTCTTC.

This clonotype was observed at least ten times. The chain couples TRBV28 to TRBJ2-3; 14 bases line up with TRBD2. This CDR3 has 17 residues. V was clipped by 4 bases and J by 7 bases; unmatched bases: 10. The germline V gene has CDR1 MDHEN and CDR2 SYDVKM. The CDR3 coding sequence is TGTGCCAGCAGTTCACCAACTGGACTAGCGGGGGGATATACGCAGTATTTT. Its translation is CASSSPTGLAGGYTQYF.

This sequence joins TRBV19 and TRBJ1-1; TRBD1 is a possible D gene (5 bases). The CDR3 spans 15 residues. V lost 7 bases to trimming and J lost 4 bases, with 19 bases between them. Germline V CDR1 and CDR2: LNHDA, SQIVND (reference sequence). Written as DNA, the CDR3 is TGTGCCAGTAACTTGGGTGGGGGGACGACCACTGAAGCTTTCTTT. Its translation is CASNLGGGTTTEAFF.

The table lists this clonotype with many counts. The CDR3 nucleotides read TGTGCCAGCAGTTATCTAGGGGAAAGCTCCTACGAGCAGTACTTC. Translating it yields CASSYLGESSYEQYF. This chain joins TRBV28 and TRBJ2-7, with TRBD1 as a possible D gene (5 bases). Trimming removed 4 bases at V and 0 bases at J, with 13 bases between. Per the germline V gene, CDR1 is MDHEN and CDR2 is SYDVKM. This CDR3 region has 15 residues.

This rearrangement joins TRBV7-2 to TRBJ2-7; D is unclear. Germline lookup yields CDR1 SGHTA and CDR2 FQGNSA. Trimming shortened V by 0 bases and J by 0 bases, and 12 bases separated the two germline ends. This CDR3 is 16 amino acids long. The chain's CDR3 is CASSLAGSTSSYEQYF. The CDR3 DNA reads TGTGCCAGCAGCTTAGCGGGCTCGACCAGCTCCTACGAGCAGTACTTC.

V and J are TRBV11-2 and TRBJ2-7; the D gene could be TRBD1 or TRBD2 (7 bases each). The length of the CDR3 is 15 residues. Trimming shortened V by 4 bases and J by 2 bases, and 15 bases separated the two germline ends. Per germline, CDR1 SGHAT and CDR2 FQNNGV. The CDR3 protein is CASSWEGQSPYEQYF. The CDR3 region has the DNA TGTGCCAGCAGCTGGGAGGGACAGTCCCCCTACGAGCAGTACTTC.

This clonotype appeared many times. The chain couples TRBV11-2 to TRBJ2-7; 8 bases map to TRBD2. Per germline, CDR1 SGHAT and CDR2 FQNNGV. The CDR3 extends over 17 amino acids. V shed 6 bases and J 0 bases; nucleotides not matched to a gene: 13. CDR3 sequence (DNA): TGTGCCAGCAGTCCCTCAATTAGCGGGGCAAGCTCCTACGAGCAGTACTTC. As protein: CASSPSISGASSYEQYF.

A few counts support this clonotype. This chain connects TRBV5-1 to TRBJ1-6, with D possibly TRBD1 on 6 matching bases. Germline-derived CDR1 and CDR2 are SGHRS and YFSETQ. Trimming took 4 bases from V and 7 from J, leaving 9 bases between them. The CDR3 length is 13 residues. The chain's CDR3 is CASSEGGNSPLHF. CDR3 sequence (DNA): TGCGCCAGCAGCGAGGGGGGAAATTCACCCCTCCACTTT.

This clonotype was seen a handful of times. The chain is built from TRBV18 and TRBJ1-5; D is uncertain. Trimming shortened V by 0 bases and J by 5 bases, and 8 bases separated the two germline ends. The CDR3 loop spans 14 amino acids. Per germline, CDR1 KGHSH and CDR2 LQKENI. The CDR3 coding sequence is TGTGCCAGCTCACCACCGGGTACAGATCAGCCCCAGCATTTT. Translated: CASSPPGTDQPQHF.

There are many counts of this clonotype. The gene calls are TRBV3-1 and TRBJ1-6; weak D call: TRBD1 (6 bases). CDR1 is LGHDT and CDR2 is YNNKEL in the germline V gene (reference sequence). Between the trimmed V and J ends, which lost 1 base and 8 bases, there was a span of 9 bases. The CDR3 consists of 14 residues. CDR3 region: CASSQGTVHSPLHF. In nucleotides, the CDR3 is TGTGCCAGCAGCCAAGGGACAGTTCATTCACCCCTCCACTTT.

The J gene is TRBJ2-7, the V gene TRBV20-1, with 12 bases fitting TRBD1. The J call is doubtful: the DNA matches TRBJ2-1 better. The CDR3 runs to 14 residues. From germline, CDR1 is DFQATT and CDR2 SNEGSKA (reference sequence). The CDR3 nucleotides are TGCAGTGCTCCACTGGGACAGGGGGCCTACGAGCAGTTCTTC. It encodes CSAPLGQGAYEQFF.

At least ten counts were recorded for this clonotype. The genes are TRBV6-1 and TRBJ2-7; D unresolved. Trimming pared 1 base from V and 3 bases from J, leaving 19 bases between. In germline, CDR1 is MNHNS, CDR2 SASEGT. The CDR3 is made up of 17 amino acids. CDR3 loop: CASSEGPEATGYYEQYF. The CDR3 DNA sequence: TGTGCCAGCAGTGAAGGACCCGAGGCTACCGGATACTACGAGCAGTACTTC.

This clonotype was found many times. The chain is built from TRBV12-5 and TRBJ2-1, with D possibly TRBD2 on 5 matching bases. The CDR3 sequence is 11 residues long. Germline values: CDR1 LGHNT, CDR2 FRNRAP. CDR3 residues: CASGLGYEQFF. The CDR3 DNA is TGTGCCAGCGGCTTGGGGTATGAGCAGTTCTTC.

This clonotype was detected many times. The rearrangement links TRBV11-1 to TRBJ2-1, with TRBD1 matching 9 bases. This CDR3 is 15 amino acids long. The germline CDR1 and CDR2 sequences are SGHAT and FQDESV (reference sequence). The J segment lost 3 bases and the V segment lost 3 bases, leaving 3 bases of the junction unmatched. The CDR3 region is CASSFGQGRYNEQFF. The DNA of the CDR3 is TGTGCCAGCAGCTTCGGACAGGGGCGCTACAATGAGCAGTTCTTC.

This clonotype was recorded at least ten times. The chain carries TRBV20-1 and TRBJ2-5, with D perhaps given as TRBD1 or TRBD2 (7 bases each). Trimming took 5 bases from V and 4 from J, leaving 20 bases between them. Germline V gene sequence: CDR1 DFQATT, CDR2 SNEGSKA (reference sequence). This CDR3 is 15 amino acids long. The CDR3 DNA follows: TGCAGTGCTGGCCACTCAGGGGGGGGACTAGAGACCCAGTACTTC. Encoded protein: CSAGHSGGGLETQYF.

J is TRBJ2-1 and V is TRBV9, with a weak D call TRBD2 (6 bases). The CDR3 runs to 15 residues. The germline V gene has CDR1 SGDLS and CDR2 YYNGEE. V lost 4 bases, J lost 5 bases, and 16 bases lay in between. CDR3 protein: CASSPPGGNDNEQFF. The DNA of the CDR3 is TGTGCCAGCAGCCCCCCGGGCGGGAACGACAATGAGCAGTTCTTC.

This rearrangement joins TRBV5-1 to TRBJ2-7; tentative D call: TRBD2 (8 bases). CDR1 is SGHRS, CDR2 YFSETQ, per germline. With 2 bases removed from V and 3 bases from J, the gap between germline ends came to 15 bases. CDR3 length: 15 residues. CDR3: CASSLVQGTSYEQYF. As DNA, the CDR3 is TGCGCCAGCAGCTTAGTACAGGGGACTAGCTACGAGCAGTACTTC.

This clonotype was seen ten or more times. This rearrangement joins TRBV12-3 or TRBV12-4 to TRBJ1-1; possible D gene TRBD1, 5 bases. V lost 1 base and J lost 0, with 6 bases in between. The CDR3 sequence is 14 residues long. CDR3 amino acids: CASSLGGVNTEAFF. The CDR3 DNA reads TGTGCCAGCAGTTTAGGGGGCGTGAACACTGAAGCTTTCTTT.

Only a few counts were recorded for this clonotype. The CDR3 DNA sequence: TGTGCCAGCAGTGGAAGCGGACTCCTTAACTATGAGCAGTTCTTC. Amino acids: CASSGSGLLNYEQFF. The chain carries TRBV13 and TRBJ2-1; a possible D gene is TRBD2 (5 bases). The germline CDR1 and CDR2 sequences are PRHDT and FYEKMQ (reference sequence). V gave up 6 bases and J gave up 8 bases, with 20 bases separating them. The CDR3 length is 15 residues.

The table lists this clonotype with a few counts. This chain uses TRBV12-3 or TRBV12-4 with TRBJ2-3; D not certain. The CDR3 covers 15 residues. V shed 8 bases and J shed 0 bases, with 15 bases lying between them. DNA for the CDR3: TGTGCCAGCCGCCTCATAGCCGTGAGCACAGATACGCAGTATTTT. Translating it yields CASRLIAVSTDTQYF.